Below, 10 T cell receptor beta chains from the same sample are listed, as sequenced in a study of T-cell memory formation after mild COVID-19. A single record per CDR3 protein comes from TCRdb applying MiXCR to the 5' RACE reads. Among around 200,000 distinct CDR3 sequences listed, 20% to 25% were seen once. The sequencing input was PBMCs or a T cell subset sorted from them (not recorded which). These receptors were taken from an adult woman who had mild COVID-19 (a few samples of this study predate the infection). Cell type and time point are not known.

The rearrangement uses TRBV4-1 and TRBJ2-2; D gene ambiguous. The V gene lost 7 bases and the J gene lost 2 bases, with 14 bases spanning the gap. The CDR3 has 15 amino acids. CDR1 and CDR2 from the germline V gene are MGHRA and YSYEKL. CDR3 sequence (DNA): TGCGCCAGCACCCCAGAGACGCGAAACACCGGGGAGCTGTTTTTT. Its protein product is CASTPETRNTGELFF.

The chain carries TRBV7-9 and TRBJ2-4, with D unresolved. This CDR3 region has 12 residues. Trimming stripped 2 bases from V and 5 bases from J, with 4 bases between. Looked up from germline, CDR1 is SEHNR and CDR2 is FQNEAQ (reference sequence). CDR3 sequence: CASSLRENIQYF. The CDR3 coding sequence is TGTGCCAGCAGCTTAAGGGAAAACATTCAGTACTTC.

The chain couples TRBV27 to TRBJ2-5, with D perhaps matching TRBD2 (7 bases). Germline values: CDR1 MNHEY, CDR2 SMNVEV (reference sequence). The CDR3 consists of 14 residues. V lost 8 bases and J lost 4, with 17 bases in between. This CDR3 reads CASGGEQGLETQYF. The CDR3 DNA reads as TGTGCCAGCGGGGGGGAGCAGGGGTTAGAGACCCAGTACTTC.

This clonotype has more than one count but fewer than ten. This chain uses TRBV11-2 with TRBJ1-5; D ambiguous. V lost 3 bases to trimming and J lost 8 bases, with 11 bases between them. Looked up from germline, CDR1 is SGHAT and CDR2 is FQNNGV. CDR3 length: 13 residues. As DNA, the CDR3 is TGTGCCAGCAGCTTCTCCTCAAGAGAGCCCCAGCATTTT. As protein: CASSFSSREPQHF.

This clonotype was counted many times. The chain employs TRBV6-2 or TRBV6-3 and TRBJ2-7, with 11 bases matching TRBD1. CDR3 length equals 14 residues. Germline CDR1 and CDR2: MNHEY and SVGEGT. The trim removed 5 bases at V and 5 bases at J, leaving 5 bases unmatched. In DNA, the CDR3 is TGTGCCAGCAGTCCGGACAGGGGGCTCGACGAGCAGTACTTC. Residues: CASSPDRGLDEQYF.

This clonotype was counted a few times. The CDR3 loop reads CASSLQSGGRYNEQFF. The CDR3, as DNA: TGTGCCAGCAGCTTGCAGAGCGGGGGAAGGTACAATGAGCAGTTCTTC. The chain is built from TRBV6-6 and TRBJ2-1, with 8 bases lining up with TRBD2. The junction had 11 bases not matched to a gene; V was cut back by 6 bases and J by 4 bases. In germline, CDR1 is MNHNY, CDR2 SVGAGI (reference sequence). The length of the CDR3 is 16 residues.

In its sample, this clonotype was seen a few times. The CDR3 nucleotides read TGCGCCAGCAGCTTAGGGGGCACGTTGTTTTTT. It yields the protein CASSLGGTLFF. The chain employs TRBV5-1 and TRBJ2-2; 7 bases are shared with TRBD1. V lost 2 bases and J lost 15; bases outside the gene matches: 4. This CDR3 comprises 11 residues. The V gene's germline CDR1 is SGHRS and CDR2 YFSETQ.

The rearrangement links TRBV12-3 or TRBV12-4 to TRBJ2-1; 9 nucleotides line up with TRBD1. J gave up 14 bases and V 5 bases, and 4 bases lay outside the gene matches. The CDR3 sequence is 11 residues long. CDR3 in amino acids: CASSPGQGKFF. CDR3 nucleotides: TGTGCCAGCAGTCCGGGACAGGGAAAGTTCTTC.

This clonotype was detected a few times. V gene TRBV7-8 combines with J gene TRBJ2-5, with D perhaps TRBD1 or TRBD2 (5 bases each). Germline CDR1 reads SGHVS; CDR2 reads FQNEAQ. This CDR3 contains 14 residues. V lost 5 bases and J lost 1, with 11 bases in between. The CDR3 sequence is CASSRSGAQETQYF. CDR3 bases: TGTGCCAGCAGCCGCTCCGGGGCCCAAGAGACCCAGTACTTC.

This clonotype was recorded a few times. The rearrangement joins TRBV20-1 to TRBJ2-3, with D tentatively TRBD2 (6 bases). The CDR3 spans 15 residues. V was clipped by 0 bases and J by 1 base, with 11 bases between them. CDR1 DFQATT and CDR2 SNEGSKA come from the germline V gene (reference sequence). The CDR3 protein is CSARDMTRGTDTQYF. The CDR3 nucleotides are TGCAGTGCTAGAGATATGACTAGGGGCACAGATACGCAGTATTTT.